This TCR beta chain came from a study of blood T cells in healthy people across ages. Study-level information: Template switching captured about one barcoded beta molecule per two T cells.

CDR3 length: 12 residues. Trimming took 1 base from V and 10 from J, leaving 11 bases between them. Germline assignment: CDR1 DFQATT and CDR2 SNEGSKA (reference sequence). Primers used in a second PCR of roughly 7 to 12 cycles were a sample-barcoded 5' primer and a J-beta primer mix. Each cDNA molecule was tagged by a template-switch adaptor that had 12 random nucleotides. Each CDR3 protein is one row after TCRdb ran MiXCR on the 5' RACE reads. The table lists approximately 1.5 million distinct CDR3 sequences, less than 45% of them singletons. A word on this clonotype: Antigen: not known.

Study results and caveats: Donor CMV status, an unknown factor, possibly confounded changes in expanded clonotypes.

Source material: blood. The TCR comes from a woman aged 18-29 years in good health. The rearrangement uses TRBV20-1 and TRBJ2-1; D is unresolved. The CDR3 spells CSARGNPSEQFF. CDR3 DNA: TGCAGTGCTAGAGGGAACCCCTCGGAGCAGTTCTTC.